This T cell receptor (beta chain) is drawn from a study of T cell responses to AZD1222 COVID-19 vaccine. Study summary: Combined were second doses at about 4 or about 12 weeks.

Deletions cut 4 bases from V and 0 bases from J, with 6 bases between. The CDR3 loop spans 13 amino acids. CDR1 is ENHRY, CDR2 SYGVKD, per germline. The method was immunoSEQ multiplex PCR; TCRdb's version includes in-frame clones alone and lacks a portion of them. Here the sample spans 150,000 or so clones, roughly 89% being singletons. The clonotype originates from an adult in good health. The sample consisted of peripheral blood, taken on day 0 of AZD1222 vaccination. The chain recombines TRBV10-3 with TRBJ1-1; D remains ambiguous. CDR3 DNA sequence: TGTGCCATCAGTGTGACACTGAACACTGAAGCTTTCTTT. Residues: CAISVTLNTEAFF.